The sequence of this TCR beta chain was determined in a study of response to subunit inactivated influenza vaccine. In its sample, this clonotype was seen a few times. Antigen specificity is unknown. From germline, CDR1 is LGHDT and CDR2 YNNKEL (reference sequence). This CDR3 has 15 residues. V dropped 4 bases and J dropped 5; count of bases not matched to a gene: 10. Study findings and constraints: After each seasonal influenza vaccination, few new T cells are recruited, the authors suggested.

TCRdb redid the calling of the RT-PCR reads with MiXCR, one entry per CDR3 protein. The repertoire has approximately 520,000 distinct CDR3 sequences, 25% of them found once; the top ten carry approximately 2%. The chain recombines TRBV3-1 with TRBJ2-5; 7 bases line up with TRBD1. The material was CD4+ T cells sorted from PBMCs, obtained approximately 5 days after vaccination. The sequence was obtained from a man in his fifties who received an inactivated influenza vaccine. Here the CDR3 DNA reads TGTGCCAGCAGCCGAAACAGGGGAGTGTCGGAGACCCAGTACTTC. It encodes CASSRNRGVSETQYF.